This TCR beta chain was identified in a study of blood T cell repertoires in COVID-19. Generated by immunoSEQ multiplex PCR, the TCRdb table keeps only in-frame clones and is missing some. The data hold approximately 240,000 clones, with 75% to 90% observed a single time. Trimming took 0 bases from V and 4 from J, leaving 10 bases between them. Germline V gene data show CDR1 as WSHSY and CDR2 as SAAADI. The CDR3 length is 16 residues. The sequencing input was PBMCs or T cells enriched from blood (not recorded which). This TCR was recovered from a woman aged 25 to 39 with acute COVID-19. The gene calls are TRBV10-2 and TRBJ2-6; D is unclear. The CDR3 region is CASSESGARGANVLTF. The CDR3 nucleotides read TGCGCCAGCAGTGAGTCAGGCGCTAGAGGGGCCAACGTCCTGACTTTC.